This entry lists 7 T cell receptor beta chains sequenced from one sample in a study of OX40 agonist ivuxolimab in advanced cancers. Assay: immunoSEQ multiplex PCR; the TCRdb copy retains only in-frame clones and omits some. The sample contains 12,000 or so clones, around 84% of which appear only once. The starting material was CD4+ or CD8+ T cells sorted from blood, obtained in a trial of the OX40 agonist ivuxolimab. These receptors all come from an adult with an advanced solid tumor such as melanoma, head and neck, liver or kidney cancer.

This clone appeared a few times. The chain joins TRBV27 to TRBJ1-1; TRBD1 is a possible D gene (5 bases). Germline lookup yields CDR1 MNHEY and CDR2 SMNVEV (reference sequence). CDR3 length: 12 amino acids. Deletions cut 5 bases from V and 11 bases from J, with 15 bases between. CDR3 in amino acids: CASSEPGLEAFF. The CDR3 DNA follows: TGTGCCAGCAGTGAGCCGGGACTCGAGGCTTTCTTT.

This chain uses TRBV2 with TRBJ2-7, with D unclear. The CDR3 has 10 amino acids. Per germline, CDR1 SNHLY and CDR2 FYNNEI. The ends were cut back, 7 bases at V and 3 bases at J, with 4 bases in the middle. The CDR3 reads CASKIYEQYF. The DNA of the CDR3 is TGTGCCAGCAAAATCTACGAGCAGTACTTC. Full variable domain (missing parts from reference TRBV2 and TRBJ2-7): EPEVTQTPSHQVTQMGQEVILRCVPISNHLYFYWYRQILGQKVEFLVSFYNNEISEKSEIFDDQFSVERPDGSNFTLKIRSTKLEDSAMYFCASKIYEQYFGPGTRLTVT.

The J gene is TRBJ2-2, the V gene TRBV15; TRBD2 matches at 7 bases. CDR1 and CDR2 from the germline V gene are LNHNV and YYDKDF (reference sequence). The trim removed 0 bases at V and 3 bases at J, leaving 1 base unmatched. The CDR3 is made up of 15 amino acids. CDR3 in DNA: TGTGCCACCAGCAGAGATCGGGGGGACACCGGGGAGCTGTTTTTT. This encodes CATSRDRGDTGELFF.

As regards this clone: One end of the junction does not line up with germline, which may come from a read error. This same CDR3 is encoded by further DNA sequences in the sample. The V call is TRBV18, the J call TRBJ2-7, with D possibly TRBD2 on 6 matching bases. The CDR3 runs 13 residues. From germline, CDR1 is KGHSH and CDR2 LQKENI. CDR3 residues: CASSPGLTYEQYF. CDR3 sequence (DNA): TGCGCCAGCTCACCAGGACTAACTTACGAGCAGTACTTC.

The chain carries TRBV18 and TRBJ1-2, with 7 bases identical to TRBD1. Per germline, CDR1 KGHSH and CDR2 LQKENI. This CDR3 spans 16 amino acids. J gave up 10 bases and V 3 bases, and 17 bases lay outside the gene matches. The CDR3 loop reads CASSPPSFGGQETYTF. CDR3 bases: TGTGCCAGCTCACCTCCCAGCTTTGGAGGACAGGAGACCTACACCTTC.

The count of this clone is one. The CDR3 region has the DNA TGCGCCAGCAGCCAAGATCAGGCAGGAGGTACTGAAGCTTTCTTT. Protein: CASSQDQAGGTEAFF. V usage is TRBV4-3 and J usage is TRBJ1-1; D uncertain. Trimming removed 0 bases at V and 5 bases at J, with 13 bases between. There are 15 residues in the CDR3. In germline, CDR1 is LGHNA, CDR2 YSLEER.

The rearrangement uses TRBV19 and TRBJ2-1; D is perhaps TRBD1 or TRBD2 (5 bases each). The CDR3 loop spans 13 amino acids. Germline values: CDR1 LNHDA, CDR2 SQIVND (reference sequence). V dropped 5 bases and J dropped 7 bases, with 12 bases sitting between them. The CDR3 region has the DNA TGTGCCAGTAGTTTGGGGACCGGAAATGAGCAGTTCTTC. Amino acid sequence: CASSLGTGNEQFF.